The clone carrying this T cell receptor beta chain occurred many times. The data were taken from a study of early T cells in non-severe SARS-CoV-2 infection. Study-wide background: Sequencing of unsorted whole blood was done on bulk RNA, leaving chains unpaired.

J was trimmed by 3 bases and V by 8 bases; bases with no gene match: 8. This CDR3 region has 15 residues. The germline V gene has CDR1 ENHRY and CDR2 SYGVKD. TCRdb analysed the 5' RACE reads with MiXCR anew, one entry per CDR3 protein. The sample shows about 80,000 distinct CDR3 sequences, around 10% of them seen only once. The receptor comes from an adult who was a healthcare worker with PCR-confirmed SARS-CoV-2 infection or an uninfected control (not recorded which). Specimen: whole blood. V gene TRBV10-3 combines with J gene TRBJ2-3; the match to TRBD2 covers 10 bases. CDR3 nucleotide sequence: TGTGCCATCGAAAGCGGGAGGGCCGATACAGATACGCAGTATTTT. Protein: CAIESGRADTDTQYF.